Listed here are 18 T cell receptor beta chains from one sample, sequenced in a study of OX40 agonist ivuxolimab in advanced cancers. TCRdb keeps only in-frame clones here, not all; method: immunoSEQ multiplex PCR. The repertoire holds about 100,000 clones, with about nine tenths as singletons. Sequenced material: CD4+ or CD8+ T cells sorted from blood, taken in a trial of the OX40 agonist ivuxolimab. The receptors were gathered from an adult with an advanced solid tumor such as melanoma, head and neck, liver or kidney cancer.

This clone was counted only a few times. This sequence joins TRBV14 and TRBJ1-3; no clear D gene. This CDR3 has 15 residues. Germline lookup yields CDR1 SGHDN and CDR2 FVKESK. Deletions cut 1 base from V and 0 bases from J, with 7 bases between. CDR3 DNA sequence: TGTGCCAGCAGCCAAGTAAGGTCCTCTGGAAACACCATATATTTT. It encodes CASSQVRSSGNTIYF.

This clone appeared a single time. The CDR3 nucleotides are TGTGCCATCAATCCCGGGGGCAATTCACCCCTCCACTTT. Translated, it gives CAINPGGNSPLHF. The V and J genes are TRBV10-3 and TRBJ1-6; maybe TRBD1 (6 bases). Germline-derived CDR1 and CDR2 are ENHRY and SYGVKD. The CDR3 totals 13 residues. Trimming took off 7 bases at V and 7 bases at J, with 11 bases between the two ends.

The chain carries TRBV6-1 and TRBJ2-7; D is uncertain. Germline-derived CDR1 and CDR2 are MNHNS and SASEGT. Trimming took off 0 bases at V and 3 bases at J, with 9 bases between the two ends. The CDR3 loop spans 14 amino acids. The CDR3 DNA reads as TGTGCCAGCAGTGAAGCGCTCGCAGACTACGAGCAGTACTTC. Its translation: CASSEALADYEQYF.

This sequence joins TRBV6-1 and TRBJ2-1, with 10 bases aligning to TRBD2. CDR1 is MNHNS and CDR2 is SASEGT in the germline V gene. Trimming cost V 7 bases and J 10 bases; bases outside gene matches: 13. The CDR3 loop spans 15 amino acids. CDR3 bases: TGTGCCAGCACCGAAGGGCTAGCGGGAGTCAGGGAGCAGTTCTTC. The encoded protein is CASTEGLAGVREQFF.

This clone was seen a few times. The rearrangement links TRBV11-2 to TRBJ1-4; 9 bases are shared with TRBD1. From germline, CDR1 is SGHAT and CDR2 FQNNGV. The CDR3 is 18 residues long. Trimming at V came to 4 bases and at J to 4 bases, leaving 13 bases not matched to a gene. The CDR3 region is CASSSYPGTGRSNEKLFF. The DNA for the CDR3 is TGTGCCAGCAGCTCATATCCCGGGACAGGGCGAAGTAATGAAAAACTGTTTTTT. The full variable domain, completed using reference TRBV11-2 and TRBJ1-4, is EAGVAQSPRYKIIEKRQSVAFWCNPISGHATLYWYQQILGQGPKLLIQFQNNGVVDDSQLPKDRFSAERLKGVDSTLKIQPAKLEDSAVYLCASSSYPGTGRSNEKLFFGSGTQLSVL.

The chain employs TRBV6-1 and TRBJ1-3; 10 nucleotides agree with TRBD1. The CDR3 sequence is 15 residues long. CDR1 and CDR2 (germline): MNHNS, SASEGT. V shed 10 bases, J shed 3 bases, and the junction held 9 bases outside the gene matches. CDR3 sequence reads: CATRLGQGFGNTIYF. The CDR3 DNA reads TGTGCCACCCGACTGGGACAGGGGTTTGGAAACACCATATATTTT.

This chain links TRBV5-4 with TRBJ1-2; D not certain. Trimming stripped 3 bases from V and 4 bases from J, with 10 bases between. This CDR3 comprises 13 residues. Germline V gene sequence: CDR1 SGHNT, CDR2 YYREEE (reference sequence). CDR3 protein: CASSSWTVYGYTF. The CDR3 DNA sequence: TGTGCCAGCAGCTCGTGGACGGTCTATGGCTACACCTTC. The whole variable domain, remainder taken from reference TRBV5-4 and TRBJ1-2, is ETGVTQSPTHLIKTRGQQVTLRCSSQSGHNTVSWYQQALGQGPQFIFQYYREEENGRGNFPPRFSGLQFPNYSSELNVNALELDDSALYLCASSSWTVYGYTFGSGTRLTVV.

V gene TRBV18 combines with J gene TRBJ2-7; D uncertain. This CDR3 spans 14 amino acids. Trimming removed 3 bases at V and 3 bases at J, with 12 bases between. CDR1 and CDR2 (germline): KGHSH, LQKENI. CDR3 nucleotide sequence: TGTGCCAGCTCACCGCGGCCGGAACTCTACGAGCAGTACTTC. Its translation: CASSPRPELYEQYF. Based on the CDR3 plus reference TRBV18 and TRBJ2-7, the full variable domain is NAGVMQNPRHLVRRRGQEARLRCSPMKGHSHVYWYRQLPEEGLKFMVYLQKENIIDESGMPKERFSAEFPKEGPSILRIQQVVRGDSAAYFCASSPRPELYEQYFGPGTRLTVT.

This chain uses TRBV7-8 with TRBJ2-7; 15 positions agree with TRBD2. The CDR3 extends over 18 amino acids. Trimming removed 5 bases from V and 0 bases from J; junction bases left unmatched: 8. Germline CDR1 reads SGHVS; CDR2 reads FQNEAQ. The CDR3 sequence: CASSVGLAGGLSSYEQYF. The CDR3 DNA sequence: TGTGCCAGCAGCGTGGGACTAGCGGGGGGTTTGAGCTCCTACGAGCAGTACTTC.

This chain links TRBV30 with TRBJ1-6, with unresolved D. Germline-derived CDR1 and CDR2 are GTSNPN and SVGIG (reference sequence). Trimming cost V 2 bases and J 2 bases, with 7 bases left between them. This CDR3 region has 14 residues. The CDR3 loop is CAWSNTPYNSPLHF. Written as DNA, the CDR3 is TGTGCCTGGAGTAATACACCCTATAATTCACCCCTCCACTTT.

The rearrangement uses TRBV11-2 and TRBJ2-3; TRBD2 matches at 9 bases. Trimming took 5 bases from V and 4 from J; bases not matched to a gene: 13. Germline V gene sequence: CDR1 SGHAT, CDR2 FQNNGV. CDR3 length: 17 residues. CDR3 loop: CASSRRGRGGMADTQYF. CDR3 DNA: TGTGCCAGCAGCCGTCGGGGGCGGGGGGGCATGGCAGATACGCAGTATTTT.

The V and J genes are TRBV28 and TRBJ1-4; 8 bases match TRBD1. The CDR3 loop spans 14 amino acids. Trimming cost V 7 bases and J 5 bases; bases outside gene matches: 6. CDR1 and CDR2 (germline): MDHEN, SYDVKM. The CDR3 region has the DNA TGTGCCAGCACCTTGGACAGGGTCAATGAAAAACTGTTTTTT. As protein: CASTLDRVNEKLFF.

This clone appeared a single time. The chain carries TRBV11-3 and TRBJ2-5, with 9 bases matching TRBD1. The CDR3 has 15 residues. Trimming took 4 bases from V and 2 from J; bases not matched to a gene: 5. Germline V CDR1 and CDR2: SGHNT, YENEEA. The CDR3 nucleotides read TGTGCCAGCAGCTCCGGGACAGGGTCGCAAGAGACCCAGTACTTC. Its protein is CASSSGTGSQETQYF.

This sequence joins TRBV19 and TRBJ2-7; D may be TRBD2 (5 bases). Trimming removed 10 bases from V and 3 bases from J, with 10 bases in between. Germline V lookup: CDR1 LNHDA, CDR2 SQIVND (reference sequence). The CDR3 contains 11 residues. The CDR3 nucleotides are TGTGCCACCCAGCGGAACTACGAGCAGTACTTC. Its protein is CATQRNYEQYF.

The rearrangement uses TRBV5-1 and TRBJ2-1; 14 bases line up with TRBD2. Unmatched junction bases numbered 7, after V lost 7 bases and J lost 7 bases. Germline V gene sequence: CDR1 SGHRS, CDR2 YFSETQ. CDR3 size: 15 residues. CDR3 bases: TGCGCCAGCCGGGGGACTAGCGGGAGTTCGAATGAGCAGTTCTTC. This sequence encodes CASRGTSGSSNEQFF.

Comment on this clone: Other DNA variants within this sample encode the same CDR3. This chain uses TRBV5-1 with TRBJ2-1; 12 positions agree with TRBD1. There are 16 residues in the CDR3. J gave up 10 bases and V 2 bases, and 10 bases lay outside the gene matches. CDR1 and CDR2 (germline): SGHRS, YFSETQ. The CDR3 loop reads CASSLSPGTGGEEQFF. CDR3 DNA sequence: TGCGCCAGCAGCTTATCTCCCGGGACAGGGGGCGAAGAGCAGTTCTTC.

The chain has TRBV2 and TRBJ2-3; D perhaps matches TRBD2 (6 bases). V was pared by 5 bases and J by 0 bases, with 12 bases between. This CDR3 has 15 residues. Germline CDR1 and CDR2: SNHLY and FYNNEI. The CDR3 sequence: CASSRLEGSTDTQYF. In DNA form, the CDR3 reads TGTGCCAGCAGTCGCCTGGAGGGTAGCACAGATACGCAGTATTTT.

The CDR3 region has the DNA TGTGCCAGTAGTATAGATCGTGACATAAACATTCAGTACTTC. Translating gives CASSIDRDINIQYF. The V call is TRBV19, the J call TRBJ2-4; D not resolved. The germline gives CDR1 LNHDA, CDR2 SQIVND (reference sequence). This CDR3 spans 14 amino acids. Trimming pared 0 bases from V and 6 bases from J, leaving 9 bases between. Together with reference TRBV19 and TRBJ2-4, the CDR3 gives the full variable domain: DGGITQSPKYLFRKEGQNVTLSCEQNLNHDAMYWYRQDPGQGLRLIYYSQIVNDFQKGDIAEGYSVSREKKESFPLTVTSAQKNPTAFYLCASSIDRDINIQYFGAGTRLSVL.